This T cell receptor (beta chain) derives from a study of T cell responses to AZD1222 COVID-19 vaccine (dated by TCRdb to about 2021). The study in broad terms: TCR sequencing was performed for roughly 250 trial participants, of whom around 200 were given two doses of AZD1222 and around 25 were given two doses of MenACWY control vaccine. Enrollment into the trials was organized by age into subgroups of 18-55, 56-69 and 70-plus years, and those subgroups contained approximately 150, 30 and 60 TCR-sequenced participants, respectively. Overall study outcomes, separate from this receptor: Reportedly, almost half of the unique spike-specific TCRs recognized epitopes lying outside the regions that are mutated in the B.1.351 and B.1.1.7 variants. No day 14 peak-response samples were available, so repertoires were characterized only after the peak T cell response. The 56-69-year group was small, and its depth increase did not reach significance, likely because of low power. After two AZD1222 doses, spike-specific TCR breadth and depth were significantly higher than at day 0 and than in MenACWY recipients. Participants were mostly white British, with more females than males. The authors suggested clonal diversity may have been underestimated. Conclusions about previously exposed vaccinees are limited, since just six AZD1222 recipients were seropositive for SARS-CoV-2 at baseline. The whole spike protein was spanned by vaccine-associated CD4 TCRs, and dominant responses were seen in regions 160-218 and 743-854.

The CDR3 regions of human TCRbeta chains were analyzed by immunosequencing. The source study handled its data this way. TCRs in the repertoires were matched against a reference library of SARS-CoV-2-specific TCRs that had been generated with the MIRA antigen-specificity platform. Breadth was defined as the fraction of unique TCRs that were SARS-CoV-2-associated, and depth was defined as the fraction of total T cells that were SARS-CoV-2-associated. Using the MIRA data, every spike-specific TCR was mapped to the spike region that the TCR reacted to and assigned to either a CD4 or a CD8 class. Log10-transformed breadth and depth values were compared by one-way ANOVA with Sidak's multiple comparisons tests. Not all clones reach the TCRdb copy of this immuneACCESS table, which keeps in-frame sequences only. Checked studies attribute under half of the gap to unresolved V genes and leave the rest unexplained. V and J calls and clone size come straight from that table; D and trimming were deduced from the DNA. This sample comprises 75,000 to 90,000 clones, 75% to 90% of them detected only once. Of the sample, around 3.6% is held by the ten largest clones.

Reading the label with the study, this specimen's time point is: about 28 days (+/-7) after the second vaccine dose. Because spike-specific TCR depth and breadth did not differ between the two schedules, AZD1222 recipients who got a second dose at roughly 4 weeks were pooled with those who got a second dose at roughly 12 weeks. Vaccinee samples were obtained from the UK trials COV001 and COV002, which included a single-blind randomized controlled phase 2/3 trial of AZD1222 (ChAdOx1 nCoV-19) in healthy adults. Trial participant PBMC samples were collected at day 0 and day 28 after the second dose for TCRbeta chain sequencing. As to this clone: Which antigen it targets is not known. Base qualities were left out, and no much larger clone turns up one base away.

The receptor was derived from an adult who received the AZD1222 COVID-19 vaccine. The source was peripheral blood, collected 28 days after the second AZD1222 dose.

For the CDR3, the sequence is CASRPQASSNYGYTF. In nucleotides, the sequence is TGTGCCAGCAGACCACAGGCGTCCAGTAACTATGGCTACACCTTC. This chain is built from TRBV7-6 and TRBJ1-2; possibly the D gene is TRBD1, per 5 matching bases. The germline V gene encodes CDR1 SGHVS and CDR2 FNYEAQ. The CDR3 runs 15 amino acids, cysteine and phenylalanine included. Solely the CDR3 DNA is kept, with 45 bases framed from the first base. V sheds 6 bases and J sheds 1 base, leaving 15 bases between their ends. Extended through the reference TRBV7-6 and TRBJ1-2 proteins, this CDR3 yields the full variable domain: GAGVSQSPRYKVTKRGQDVALRCDPISGHVSLYWYRQALGQGPEFLTYFNYEAQQDKSGLPNDRFSAERPEGSISTLTIQRTEQRDSAMYRCASRPQASSNYGYTFGSGTRLTVV.